This is a list of T cell receptor beta chains from one sample in a study of T-cell reconstitution after alpha-beta-depleted transplantation in children. Via MiXCR, TCRdb re-called the PCR reads, giving one row per CDR3 protein. The sample yields 250,000 to 400,000 distinct CDR3 sequences, roughly 25% seen once. The sequences come from PBMCs, mostly from graft donor cells, collected 180 days after TCRalphabeta/CD19-depleted stem cell transplant. The receptors come from a male patient younger than 18 who had a stem cell transplant for acute lymphoblastic leukemia, so the T cells may come from the graft donor. The CDR3 runs from the conserved cysteine through the conserved F or W. A D gene is named only where the DNA matches it firmly. The size field is filled for only some rows; it gives once, few, many or a size class.

v_gene	abundance	d_gene	j_gene	CDR3nt	CDR3aa
TRBV20-1	NA	TRBD2	TRBJ2-1	TGCAGTGCGTGCCTAGCGGCGCGGCCGAAACTCTACAATGAGCAGTTCTTC	CSACLAARPKLYNEQFF
TRBV20-1	NA	NA	TRBJ2-2	TGCAGTGCTAGCGGGCTCAACACCGGGGAGCTGTTTTTT	CSASGLNTGELFF
TRBV15	few	NA	TRBJ2-2	TGTGCCACCAGCAGAGGGGCACGTACGGGGGTGAACACCGGGGAGCTGTTTTTT	CATSRGARTGVNTGELFF
TRBV7-8	NA	TRBD1	TRBJ2-7	TGTGCCAGCAGCCCAGGACAGGGCGGGTATCCTAGCTCCTACGAGCAGTACTTC	CASSPGQGGYPSSYEQYF
TRBV23-1	NA	TRBD2	TRBJ2-5	TGCGCCAGCAGTCAACTTTTATACCTTAGCGGGAGGGCCACCCAAGAGACCCAGTACTTC	CASSQLLYLSGRATQETQYF
TRBV20-1	NA	NA	TRBJ1-4	TGCAGTGCTAGATTCCCTTCGTATGAAAAACTGTTTTTT	CSARFPSYEKLFF
TRBV12-3/TRBV12-4	NA	NA	TRBJ2-5	TGTGCCAGCAGTAGGAGGGAGACCCAGTACTTC	CASSRRETQYF
TRBV19	NA	NA	TRBJ1-1	TGTGCCAGTAGTACCGGGACGGTACTGAACACTGAAGCTTTCTTT	CASSTGTVLNTEAFF
TRBV27	few	NA	TRBJ1-4	TGTGCCAGCAGTTTCCGCAGGGGCGAAAAACTGTTTTTT	CASSFRRGEKLFF
TRBV6-4	NA	NA	TRBJ1-2	TGTGCCAGCAGTGCTTCCACGACGTCCTATGGCTACACCTTC	CASSASTTSYGYTF
TRBV4-1	NA	TRBD1	TRBJ2-5	TGCGCCAGCATGAGGGACAGGGGCCATCAAGTGACCCAGTACTTC	CASMRDRGHQVTQYF
TRBV18	NA	TRBD1	TRBJ2-1	TGTGCCAGCTCACAGGACAGGGGTCACAATGAGCAGTTCTTC	CASSQDRGHNEQFF
TRBV4-1	NA	NA	TRBJ1-1	TGCGCCAGCAGCCAAGGGGCATGGCGAGGGATGAACACTGAAGCTTTCTTT	CASSQGAWRGMNTEAFF
TRBV3-1	NA	NA	TRBJ2-7	TGTGCCAGCAGCCACGGAGATAGGGGGGAGCAGTACTTC	CASSHGDRGEQYF
TRBV24-1	NA	NA	TRBJ2-7	TGTGCCACCAGTGATTTGGAGGGGAACGAGCAGTACTTC	CATSDLEGNEQYF
TRBV5-1	NA	TRBD2	TRBJ2-2	TGCGCCAGCAGCCCAGCGGGGCGGAACACCGGGGAGCTGTTTTTT	CASSPAGRNTGELFF
TRBV11-2	NA	NA	TRBJ1-6	TGTGCCAGCAGCTGGGCCGGGACAAACAATTCACCCCTCCACTTT	CASSWAGTNNSPLHF
TRBV7-9	NA	NA	TRBJ1-5	TGTGCCAGCAGCTTAGGGGTCAGGGATTATCAGCCCCAGCATTTT	CASSLGVRDYQPQHF
TRBV29-1	few	TRBD2	TRBJ2-1	TGCAGCGTACAAGGAATCTTACTAGCGGGAGTCCCTAATGAGCAGTTCTTC	CSVQGILLAGVPNEQFF
TRBV5-5	few	TRBD2	TRBJ2-2	TGTGCCAGCAGCTTGGCCGGACTAGCGGGAGATCGCACCGGGGAGCTGTTTTTT	CASSLAGLAGDRTGELFF
TRBV29-1	many	TRBD2	TRBJ2-1	TGCAGCGTTGAAGATCACGGGAGGACGCAGTTCTTC	CSVEDHGRTQFF
TRBV5-1	NA	NA	TRBJ2-1	TGCGCCAGCAGCTTAGGGGCAGGGGGGGGAGATGAGCAGTTCTTC	CASSLGAGGGDEQFF
TRBV20-1	many	NA	TRBJ1-5	TGCAGTGCTCGCGGCGCCTTAGGAACTAGCAATCAGCCCCAGCATTTT	CSARGALGTSNQPQHF
TRBV20-1	few	NA	TRBJ2-5	TGCAGTGCTAGTGGATCAGGGTGGGAGGAGACCCAGTACTTC	CSASGSGWEETQYF
TRBV10-1	few	NA	TRBJ1-1	TGCGCCAGCAGTGCGACACAGGGAGTTAACACTGAAGCTTTCTTT	CASSATQGVNTEAFF
TRBV6-1	NA	NA	TRBJ2-7	TGTGCCAGCAGCATCAGGGGGGCCTACGAGCAGTACTTC	CASSIRGAYEQYF
TRBV7-2	many	NA	TRBJ2-7	TGTGCCAGCAGCTTACCGCGGAGGATGCAGTACTTC	CASSLPRRMQYF
TRBV27	few	NA	TRBJ1-5	TGTGCCAGCAGTTACAACCGGGATCAGCCCCAGCATTTT	CASSYNRDQPQHF
TRBV18	NA	NA	TRBJ2-2	TGTGCCAGCTCACCCCAGACCGGGGAGCTGTTTTTT	CASSPQTGELFF
TRBV18	NA	TRBD2	TRBJ2-2	TGTGCCAGCTCCCAGGGACTAGCGGGAGCCACCGGGGAGCTGTTTTTT	CASSQGLAGATGELFF
TRBV9	NA	NA	TRBJ2-7	TGTGCCAGCAGCGTAGTTCCGGGGGCAAGTCTCTACGAGCAGTACTTC	CASSVVPGASLYEQYF
TRBV25-1	NA	NA	TRBJ2-7	TGTGCCAGCAGTGAATTAGCGAGGTACGAGCAGTACTTC	CASSELARYEQYF
TRBV20-1	few	TRBD1	TRBJ1-2	TGCAGTGCTATCACGATCGGGGGACAGGGGAAGGAAGTGAACGGCTACACCTTC	CSAITIGGQGKEVNGYTF
TRBV3-1	few	TRBD1	TRBJ1-1	TGTGCCAGCAGCCAAGGGTACAGGGGGACTGAAGCTTTCTTT	CASSQGYRGTEAFF
TRBV4-2	few	NA	TRBJ2-1	TGTGCCAGCAGCCGCGGGTCATTCGGGGGACTTTACCCCTACAATGAGCAGTTCTTC	CASSRGSFGGLYPYNEQFF
TRBV4-1	few	NA	TRBJ2-1	TGCGCCAGCAGCCAAGGGGTACGACTAGGGGGGCAATGCGAGCAGTTCTTC	CASSQGVRLGGQCEQFF
TRBV6-6	NA	NA	TRBJ2-7	TGTGCCAGCAGTTACAAGGGCTCCTACGAGCAGTACTTC	CASSYKGSYEQYF
TRBV6-1	NA	TRBD2	TRBJ2-1	TGTGCCAGCAGGGACGGACTAGCGGTCAATGAGCAGTTCTTC	CASRDGLAVNEQFF
TRBV5-1	few	NA	TRBJ1-1	TGCGCCAGCAGCCCTTCCCCGGCGGGGGCGAGGGTGACCACTGAAGCTTTCTTT	CASSPSPAGARVTTEAFF
TRBV2	NA	TRBD2	TRBJ2-7	TGTGCCAGCAGTGCTTATAGCGGGAGGCCGGGGGGCGAGCAGTACTTC	CASSAYSGRPGGEQYF
TRBV6-1	NA	NA	TRBJ2-6	TGTGCCAGCGGGAACAGCGGCTATGGGGCCAACGTCCTGACTTTC	CASGNSGYGANVLTF
TRBV7-9	few	TRBD2	TRBJ2-1	TGTGCCAGTGTCCGGACTAGTCCCTTCAATGAGCAGTTCTTC	CASVRTSPFNEQFF
TRBV7-6	NA	NA	TRBJ1-1	TGTGCCAGCAGCTTAATCCAGAACACTGAAGCTTTCTTT	CASSLIQNTEAFF
TRBV5-1	few	NA	TRBJ1-1	TGCGCCAGCAGCTTGGCGCAGGGGACGATGACTGAAGCTTTCTTT	CASSLAQGTMTEAFF
TRBV7-3	NA	NA	TRBJ2-3	TGTGCCAGCAGCCGTACAGGCACAGATACGCAGTATTTT	CASSRTGTDTQYF
TRBV18	NA	NA	TRBJ2-7	TGTGCCAGCTCACCACCGCCAGGGCACGAGCAGTACTTC	CASSPPPGHEQYF
TRBV6-5	few	NA	TRBJ2-1	TGTGCCAGCAGTTACGCACTAAACTACAATGAGCAGTTCTTC	CASSYALNYNEQFF
TRBV29-1	NA	TRBD2	TRBJ2-5	TGCAGCGTCGAACTAGCGCGAGTTCCTCAAGAGACCCAGTACTTC	CSVELARVPQETQYF
TRBV28	few	TRBD1	TRBJ1-1	TGTGCCAGCAGCCCGGACAGGGACACTGAAGCTTTCTTT	CASSPDRDTEAFF
TRBV27	few	NA	TRBJ2-1	TGTGCCAGCAGTTTAACCCCCGGCGGGTACTCCTACAATGAGCAGTTCTTC	CASSLTPGGYSYNEQFF
TRBV7-7	few	TRBD2	TRBJ2-5	TGTGCCAGCAGCTGGTCCAGGACTAGCGAACGAGAGACCCAGTACTTC	CASSWSRTSERETQYF
TRBV15	few	NA	TRBJ2-7	TGTGCCACCAGCAGAGAAGGAATGCTTGGGGAGCCGCACTACGAGCAGTACTTC	CATSREGMLGEPHYEQYF
TRBV4-1	NA	NA	TRBJ2-3	TGCGCCAGCAGCCCCTCGGGACTTCCGCACACAGATACGCAGTATTTT	CASSPSGLPHTDTQYF
TRBV20-1	NA	NA	TRBJ2-7	TGCAGTGCTATGTCGGGGGACACGGCCTCCTACGAGCAGTACTTC	CSAMSGDTASYEQYF
TRBV24-1	few	NA	TRBJ2-1	TGTGCCACCAAGAGCCACAATGAGCAGTTCTTC	CATKSHNEQFF
TRBV20-1	many	NA	TRBJ1-5	TGCAGTGCTAGAACCTTGGGGGGGGCCAATCAGCCCCAGCATTTT	CSARTLGGANQPQHF
TRBV18	few	TRBD2	TRBJ2-5	TGTGCCAGCTCACCACTAGCGGGATTTCAAGAGACCCAGTACTTC	CASSPLAGFQETQYF